This T cell receptor beta chain was captured by sequencing in a study of neurological immune-mediated disorders. With 10-nucleotide random UMIs included, cDNA was synthesized by 5'RACE. One entry per CDR3 protein results from TCRdb running MiXCR on the 5' RACE reads. Here the sample spans roughly 55,000 distinct CDR3 sequences, approximately 16% being singletons. This clonotype was detected many times. This TCR was recovered from a man between 60 and 70 years old in good health. Material for sequencing was PBMCs.

CDR3 sequence (DNA): TGCGCCAGCAGCCAGGGAGGGACCAACTATGGCTACACCTTC. Its protein product is CASSQGGTNYGYTF. The genes are TRBV4-3 and TRBJ1-2, with a possible D match to TRBD1 (5 bases). Between the trimmed V and J ends, which lost 3 bases and 2 bases, there was a span of 10 bases. The CDR3 consists of 14 residues. Germline V lookup: CDR1 LGHNA, CDR2 YSLEER.